This T cell receptor beta chain was identified in a study of T cell clones after liver transplantation. Study context: Samples came from ITN030ST, which attempted immunosuppression withdrawal within 2 years of liver transplantation. TCRbeta sequencing after a pre-transplant mixed lymphocyte reaction identified graft-donor-reactive clones, later tracked in post-transplant blood. Patients counted as tolerant after at least one year off all immunosuppression, enzymes not exceeding twice normal.

TCRdb keeps only in-frame clones here, not all; method: immunoSEQ multiplex PCR. The sample lists around 15,000 clones, about nine tenths occurring once. This CDR3 has 13 amino acids. V gave up 4 bases and J gave up 7 bases, with 12 bases separating them. Germline CDR1 is SGHRS and CDR2 is YFSETQ. CD3+CD4+ and CD3+CD8+ cells were FACS-sorted from thawed unstimulated PBMCs. The clonotype was recovered from a human donor who received a liver transplant. The sample consisted of CD8+ T cells from blood, taken before liver transplant. J is TRBJ2-1 and V is TRBV5-1, with a weak D call TRBD2 (6 bases). The CDR3 is CASSPVGGNEQFF. The DNA for the CDR3 is TGCGCCAGCAGCCCGGTTGGAGGGAATGAGCAGTTCTTC.